Each of the 20 T cell receptor beta chains below was sequenced from the same sample in a study of OX40 agonist ivuxolimab in advanced cancers. Some clones are missing from TCRdb's copy, which holds only in-frame ones; the method was immunoSEQ multiplex PCR. Among around 79,000 clones listed, about 91% were seen once. Material: CD4+ or CD8+ T cells sorted from blood, obtained in a trial of the OX40 agonist ivuxolimab. The receptors originated from an adult with an advanced solid tumor such as melanoma, head and neck, liver or kidney cancer.

The chain employs TRBV7-2 and TRBJ2-7; D may be TRBD2 (5 bases). The CDR3 length is 12 residues. Germline-derived CDR1 and CDR2 are SGHTA and FQGNSA. V gave up 1 base and J gave up 6 bases, with 7 bases separating them. The CDR3 coding sequence is TGTGCCAGCAGCTTAGGTCGGGGCGAGCAGTACTTC. This codes for CASSLGRGEQYF.

The CDR3 here is CSVEDLKVSFGNEQFF. CDR3 bases: TGCAGCGTTGAAGATCTGAAAGTTTCTTTCGGAAATGAGCAGTTCTTC. The chain carries TRBV29-1 and TRBJ2-1, with D unclear. Germline V gene lookup returns CDR1 SQVTM and CDR2 ANQGSEA. There are 16 residues in the CDR3. Between the trimmed V and J ends, which lost 0 bases and 7 bases, there was a span of 19 bases.

This chain connects TRBV28 to TRBJ1-1, with D possibly being TRBD1 (5 bases). The V end lost 4 bases, the J end lost 5 bases, and 14 bases lay between the germline ends. The CDR3 has 14 residues. Germline V gene sequence: CDR1 MDHEN, CDR2 SYDVKM. CDR3 nucleotides: TGTGCCAGCAGTTGGGGGGGTTTAAAGACTGAAGCTTTCTTT. Its protein product is CASSWGGLKTEAFF.

The CDR3 is CASSLSPWTKAQRFYEQYF. The DNA for the CDR3 is TGTGCCAGCAGTTTATCTCCATGGACTAAGGCCCAGCGGTTCTACGAGCAGTACTTC. The chain uses TRBV27 and TRBJ2-7; possible D gene TRBD2, 6 bases. Deletions cut 0 bases from V and 3 bases from J, with 24 bases between. The CDR3 consists of 19 residues. Germline CDR1 reads MNHEY; CDR2 reads SMNVEV (reference sequence).

The rearrangement links TRBV2 to TRBJ1-2; 8 nucleotides match TRBD1. Germline-derived CDR1 and CDR2 are SNHLY and FYNNEI. J lost 4 bases, V lost 6 bases, and 4 bases had no gene match. The length of the CDR3 is 13 residues. The CDR3 protein is CASRGTGSYGYTF. CDR3 DNA sequence: TGTGCCAGCAGGGGGACAGGTTCCTATGGCTACACCTTC.

The chain uses TRBV21-1 and TRBJ2-7; TRBD2 is the table's D call and was not checked against the DNA. TRBV21-1 is shown as a pseudogene. The CDR3 length is 22 residues. Here the CDR3 reads CASSPLGPAGTSGRRGYTEQYF. The CDR3 DNA reads as TGTGCCAGCAGCCCCCTAGGGCCCGCCGGGACTAGCGGGAGAAGGGGGTACACAGAGCAGTACTTC.

This rearrangement joins TRBV28 to TRBJ2-7; 10 bases map to TRBD1. The V and J ends lost 2 bases and 0 bases, in that order; junction bases with no gene match: 7. Germline CDR1 MDHEN, CDR2 SYDVKM. CDR3 size: 17 residues. In nucleotides, the CDR3 is TGTGCCAGCAGTTTAACCGGGACAGGGGTTTCCTCCTACGAGCAGTACTTC. It translates to CASSLTGTGVSSYEQYF.

The chain joins TRBV5-1 to TRBJ2-7, with D unclear. Between the trimmed V and J ends, which lost 6 bases and 7 bases, there was a span of 20 bases. The CDR3 is 14 amino acids. Germline V gene lookup returns CDR1 SGHRS and CDR2 YFSETQ. CDR3 bases: TGCGCCAGCAAAGGTCAGCTTGAACTCCGTGAGCAGTACTTC. Translating it yields CASKGQLELREQYF.

This chain links TRBV2 with TRBJ2-1; a weak D match, TRBD1 (6 bases). Between the trimmed V and J ends, which lost 6 bases and 2 bases, there was a span of 8 bases. There are 13 residues in the CDR3. Per the germline V gene, CDR1 is SNHLY and CDR2 is FYNNEI. The CDR3 protein is CASRTGTYNEQFF. The CDR3 nucleotides are TGTGCCAGCAGGACAGGAACCTACAATGAGCAGTTCTTC.

This clone showed up just a few times. This rearrangement joins TRBV5-1 to TRBJ2-1; possible D gene TRBD2, 6 bases. The CDR3 runs 13 residues. Per germline, CDR1 SGHRS and CDR2 YFSETQ. V was clipped by 4 bases and J by 9 bases, with 14 bases between them. As DNA, the CDR3 is TGCGCCAGCAGCCTGATGACTAGGAGTGAGCAGTTCTTC. Translation gives CASSLMTRSEQFF.

The chain combines TRBV14 with TRBJ1-3; D gene uncertain. This CDR3 contains 14 residues. Deletions cut 4 bases from V and 4 bases from J, with 11 bases between. Germline V gene sequence: CDR1 SGHDN, CDR2 FVKESK. CDR3 region: CASSPQMGGNTIYF. Here the CDR3 DNA reads TGTGCCAGCAGCCCCCAAATGGGGGGAAACACCATATATTTT.

V is TRBV7-2 and J is TRBJ2-7, with D perhaps matching TRBD2 (7 bases). Per the germline V gene, CDR1 is SGHTA and CDR2 is FQGNSA. This CDR3 spans 15 amino acids. V lost 5 bases, J lost 3 bases, and 17 bases lay in between. In DNA form, the CDR3 reads TGTGCCAGCAGCCCACAGGGACTAACGAACTACGAGCAGTACTTC. Amino acid sequence: CASSPQGLTNYEQYF.

V gene TRBV5-4 combines with J gene TRBJ2-1, with 13 bases that match TRBD2. J gave up 6 bases and V 0 bases, and 0 bases lay outside the gene matches. The V gene's germline CDR1 is SGHNT and CDR2 YYREEE (reference sequence). This CDR3 contains 15 residues. CDR3 sequence reads: CASSLGTSGSNEQFF. DNA for the CDR3: TGTGCCAGCAGCTTGGGGACTAGCGGGAGCAATGAGCAGTTCTTC.

The rearrangement joins TRBV5-1 to TRBJ2-7, with D possibly matching TRBD1 (5 bases). Trimming left V 4 bases short and J 6 bases short, with 14 bases between. Per germline, CDR1 SGHRS and CDR2 YFSETQ. This CDR3 is built from 13 residues. This CDR3 reads CASSPQGMGEQYF. CDR3 nucleotide sequence: TGCGCCAGCAGCCCGCAGGGAATGGGCGAGCAGTACTTC.

The rearrangement uses TRBV28 and TRBJ1-5; 9 positions agree with TRBD1. Germline V gives CDR1 MDHEN, CDR2 SYDVKM. This CDR3 is built from 15 residues. V gave up 6 bases and J gave up 6 bases; unmatched junction bases: 9. The CDR3 here is CASSPGQGWTQPQHF. CDR3 sequence (DNA): TGTGCCAGCAGCCCTGGACAGGGGTGGACTCAGCCCCAGCATTTT.

The chain has TRBV2 and TRBJ2-2; D not certain. CDR3 length: 12 amino acids. Germline assignment: CDR1 SNHLY and CDR2 FYNNEI. V lost 6 bases, J lost 6 bases, and 8 bases lay in between. DNA for the CDR3: TGTGCCAGCAGCTACAGCGCCGGGGAGCTGTTTTTT. Its translation: CASSYSAGELFF. Full variable domain (outside the CDR3, taken from reference TRBV2 and TRBJ2-2): EPEVTQTPSHQVTQMGQEVILRCVPISNHLYFYWYRQILGQKVEFLVSFYNNEISEKSEIFDDQFSVERPDGSNFTLKIRSTKLEDSAMYFCASSYSAGELFFGEGSRLTVL.

The gene calls are TRBV6-5 and TRBJ1-5, with D perhaps matching TRBD1 (5 bases). Per germline, CDR1 MNHEY and CDR2 SVGAGI. The CDR3 has 14 amino acids. The V end lost 4 bases, the J end lost 3 bases, and 10 bases lay between the germline ends. The chain's CDR3 is CASSSRTNNQPQHF. Here the CDR3 DNA reads TGTGCCAGCAGTTCGCGGACAAACAATCAGCCCCAGCATTTT.

This chain connects TRBV1 to TRBJ2-4; TRBD2, the table's D call, was not compared with the DNA. TRBV1 is listed as a pseudogene. This CDR3 contains 19 residues. CDR3 nucleotide sequence: TGCACCAGCAGCCACCCCACTATCTTCGGGGAGTTAGCCAAAAACATTCAGTACTTC. This sequence encodes CTSSHPTIFGELAKNIQYF.

This clone was observed a handful of times. This chain connects TRBV7-6 to TRBJ1-5; D remains unclear. V lost 1 base and J 10 bases, leaving 8 bases between the germline ends. There are 12 residues in the CDR3. The germline V gene has CDR1 SGHVS and CDR2 FNYEAQ. CDR3 in amino acids: CASSLDPNPQHF. CDR3 nucleotide sequence: TGTGCCAGCAGCTTAGATCCTAACCCCCAGCATTTT.

CDR3 sequence (DNA): TGCGCCAGCAGCCCAGGACTAGCTGTAGATGAGCAGTTCTTC. Its protein is CASSPGLAVDEQFF. The chain joins TRBV5-1 to TRBJ2-1; 8 bases are shared with TRBD2. Germline V lookup: CDR1 SGHRS, CDR2 YFSETQ. CDR3 length equals 14 residues. Unmatched junction bases numbered 8, after V lost 4 bases and J lost 8 bases.